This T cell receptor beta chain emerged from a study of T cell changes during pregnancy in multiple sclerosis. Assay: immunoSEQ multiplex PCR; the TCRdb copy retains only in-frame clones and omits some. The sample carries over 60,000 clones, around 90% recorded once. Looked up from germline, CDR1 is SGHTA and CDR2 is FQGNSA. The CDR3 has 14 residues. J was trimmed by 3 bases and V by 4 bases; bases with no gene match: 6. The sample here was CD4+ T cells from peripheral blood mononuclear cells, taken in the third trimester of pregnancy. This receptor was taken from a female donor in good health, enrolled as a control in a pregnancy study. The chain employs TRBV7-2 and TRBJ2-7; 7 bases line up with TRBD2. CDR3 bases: TGTGCCAGCAGCTCACACGGGGGGAACTACGAGCAGTACTTC. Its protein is CASSSHGGNYEQYF.